Listed here are 3 T cell receptor beta chains from one sample, sequenced in a study of cytomegalovirus exposure and HLA in healthy donors. It was with 60 Vbeta and 13 Jbeta primers that the PCR ran. Here immunoSEQ multiplex PCR was the method, and the copy in TCRdb shows in-frame clones only, minus some. The sample lists tens of thousands of clones; approximately 76% were seen once. The sequencing input was PBMCs. All receptors derive from a male donor in good health and CMV-seronegative.

This chain uses TRBV9 with TRBJ1-3; 7 bases fit TRBD1. Per the germline V gene, CDR1 is SGDLS and CDR2 is YYNGEE. J lost 2 bases, V lost 1 base, and 9 bases had no gene match. This CDR3 region has 17 residues. Here the CDR3 reads CASSVYRGKGTGNTIYF. The CDR3 DNA follows: TGTGCCAGCAGCGTATACAGGGGAAAGGGTACTGGAAACACCATATATTTT.

On this clone: This specimen includes other DNA sequences encoding the same CDR3. The chain uses TRBV4-3 and TRBJ1-6; D not certain. In germline, CDR1 is LGHNA, CDR2 YSLEER. Between the trimmed V and J ends, which lost 4 bases and 9 bases, there was a span of 10 bases. CDR3 size: 13 residues. CDR3 region: CASSPTLLSPLHF. CDR3 nucleotide sequence: TGCGCCAGCAGCCCCACCTTACTTTCACCCCTCCACTTT.

The chain links TRBV7-3 to TRBJ2-5; D possibly corresponds to TRBD1 (6 bases). Germline lookup yields CDR1 SGHTA and CDR2 FQGTGA. Trimming took off 4 bases at V and 2 bases at J, with 11 bases between the two ends. This CDR3 is built from 14 residues. CDR3 sequence (DNA): TGTGCCAGCAGCTCATCAGGACAGCAAGAGACCCAGTACTTC. Translation gives CASSSSGQQETQYF.